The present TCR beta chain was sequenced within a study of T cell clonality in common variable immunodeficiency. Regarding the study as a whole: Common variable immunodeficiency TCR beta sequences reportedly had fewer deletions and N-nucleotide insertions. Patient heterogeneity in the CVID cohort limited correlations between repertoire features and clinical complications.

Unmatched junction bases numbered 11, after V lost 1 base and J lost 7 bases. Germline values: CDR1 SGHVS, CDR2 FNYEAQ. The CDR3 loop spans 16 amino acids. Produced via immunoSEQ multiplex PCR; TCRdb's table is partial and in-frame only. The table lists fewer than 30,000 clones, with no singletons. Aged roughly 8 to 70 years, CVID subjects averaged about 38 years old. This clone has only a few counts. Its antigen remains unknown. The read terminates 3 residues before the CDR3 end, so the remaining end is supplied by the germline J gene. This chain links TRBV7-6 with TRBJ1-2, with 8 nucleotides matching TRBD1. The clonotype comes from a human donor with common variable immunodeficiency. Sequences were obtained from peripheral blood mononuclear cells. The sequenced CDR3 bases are TGTGCCAGCAGCTTAGAGGCAGGGGGCGGTTTAGGTGGC. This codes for CASSLEAGGGLGG. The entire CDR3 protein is CASSLEAGGGLGGYTF.